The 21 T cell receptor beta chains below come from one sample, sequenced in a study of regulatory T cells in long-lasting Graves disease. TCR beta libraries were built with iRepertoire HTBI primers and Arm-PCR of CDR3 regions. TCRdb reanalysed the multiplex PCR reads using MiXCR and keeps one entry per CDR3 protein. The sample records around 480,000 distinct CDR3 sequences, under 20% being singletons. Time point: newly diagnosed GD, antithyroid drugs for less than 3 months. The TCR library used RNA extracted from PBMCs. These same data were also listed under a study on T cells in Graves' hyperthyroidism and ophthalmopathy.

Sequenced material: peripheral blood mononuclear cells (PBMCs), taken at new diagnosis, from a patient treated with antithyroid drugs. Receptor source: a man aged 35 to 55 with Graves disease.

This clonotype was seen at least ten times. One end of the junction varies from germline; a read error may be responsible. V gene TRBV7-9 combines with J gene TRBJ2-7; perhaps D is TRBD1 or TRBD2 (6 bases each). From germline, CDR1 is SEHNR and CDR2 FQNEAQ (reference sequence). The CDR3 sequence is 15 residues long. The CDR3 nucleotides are TGCGCCAGCAGCTTACGTGACGGGGGCAACTACGAGCAGTACTTC. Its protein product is CASSLRDGGNYEQYF.

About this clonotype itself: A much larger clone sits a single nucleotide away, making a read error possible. The CDR3 spells CSASRTGGSNEQFF. For the CDR3, the DNA is TGCAGTGCCAGTAGGACTGGCGGGAGTAATGAGCAGTTCTTC. This chain joins TRBV20-1 and TRBJ2-1; 7 bases match TRBD2. CDR1 and CDR2 (germline): DFQATT, SNEGSKA (reference sequence). CDR3 length: 14 amino acids. V lost 6 bases and J lost 7; bases outside the gene matches: 12.

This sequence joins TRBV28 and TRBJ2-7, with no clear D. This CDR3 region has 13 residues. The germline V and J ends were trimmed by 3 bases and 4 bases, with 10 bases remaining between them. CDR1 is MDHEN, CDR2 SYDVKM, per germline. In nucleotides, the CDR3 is TGTGCCAGCAGTTTCGGTGTGGGTTACGAGCAGTACTTC. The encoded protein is CASSFGVGYEQYF. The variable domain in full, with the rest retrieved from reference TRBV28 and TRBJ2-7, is DVKVTQSSRYLVKRTGEKVFLECVQDMDHENMFWYRQDPGLGLRLIYFSYDVKMKEKGDIPEGYSVSREKKERFSLILESASTNQTSMYLCASSFGVGYEQYFGPGTRLTVT.

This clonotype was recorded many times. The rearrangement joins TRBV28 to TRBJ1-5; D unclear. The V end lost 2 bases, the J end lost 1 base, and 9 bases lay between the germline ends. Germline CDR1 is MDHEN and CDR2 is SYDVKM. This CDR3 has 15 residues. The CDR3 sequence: CASSLSLGSNQPQHF. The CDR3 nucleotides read TGTGCCAGCAGTTTAAGTTTGGGGAGCAATCAGCCCCAGCATTTT.

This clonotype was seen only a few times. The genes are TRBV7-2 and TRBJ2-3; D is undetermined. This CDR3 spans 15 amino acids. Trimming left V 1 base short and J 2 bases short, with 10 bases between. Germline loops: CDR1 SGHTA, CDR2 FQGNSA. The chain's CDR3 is CASSLEQLNTDTQYF. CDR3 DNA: TGTGCCAGCAGCTTAGAACAGCTTAACACAGATACGCAGTATTTT.

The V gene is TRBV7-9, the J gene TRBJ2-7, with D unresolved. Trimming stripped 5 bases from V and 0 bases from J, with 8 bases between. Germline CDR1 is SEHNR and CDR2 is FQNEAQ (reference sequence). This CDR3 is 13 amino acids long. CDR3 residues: CASSLRISYEQYF. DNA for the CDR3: TGTGCCAGCAGCCTCAGGATCTCCTACGAGCAGTACTTC.

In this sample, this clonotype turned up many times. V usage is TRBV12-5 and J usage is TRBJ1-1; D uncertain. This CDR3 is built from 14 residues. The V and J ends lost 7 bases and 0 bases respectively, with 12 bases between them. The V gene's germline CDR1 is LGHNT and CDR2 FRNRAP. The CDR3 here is CASAPPGLNTEAFF. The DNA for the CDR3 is TGTGCTAGTGCCCCACCCGGGCTGAACACTGAAGCTTTCTTT.

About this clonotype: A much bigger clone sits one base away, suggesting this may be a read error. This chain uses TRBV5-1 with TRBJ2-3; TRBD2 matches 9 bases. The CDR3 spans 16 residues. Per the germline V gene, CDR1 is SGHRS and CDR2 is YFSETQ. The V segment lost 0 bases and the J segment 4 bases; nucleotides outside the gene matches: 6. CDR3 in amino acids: CASSLAETSGADTQYF. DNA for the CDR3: TGCGCCAGCAGCTTGGCCGAGACTAGCGGCGCAGATACGCAGTATTTT.

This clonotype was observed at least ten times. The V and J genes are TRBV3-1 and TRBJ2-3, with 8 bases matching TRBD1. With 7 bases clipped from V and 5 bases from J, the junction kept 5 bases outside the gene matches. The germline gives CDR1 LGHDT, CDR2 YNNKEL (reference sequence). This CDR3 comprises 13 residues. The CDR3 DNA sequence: TGTGCCAGCACGGACAGGGACATAGATACGCAGTATTTT. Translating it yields CASTDRDIDTQYF.

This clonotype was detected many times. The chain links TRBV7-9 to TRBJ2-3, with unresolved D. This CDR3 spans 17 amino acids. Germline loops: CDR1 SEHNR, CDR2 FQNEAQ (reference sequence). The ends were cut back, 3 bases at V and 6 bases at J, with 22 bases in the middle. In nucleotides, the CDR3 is TGTGCCAGCAGCTTTTTATCGGCAACAAATCAAGTCGATACGCAGTATTTT. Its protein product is CASSFLSATNQVDTQYF.

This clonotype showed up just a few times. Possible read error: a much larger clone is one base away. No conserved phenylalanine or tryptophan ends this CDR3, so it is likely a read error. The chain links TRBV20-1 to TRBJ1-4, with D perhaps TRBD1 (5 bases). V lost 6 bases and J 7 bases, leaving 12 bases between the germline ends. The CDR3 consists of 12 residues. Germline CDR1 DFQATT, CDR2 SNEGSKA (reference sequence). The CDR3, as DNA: TGCAGTGCCCGGGCCGGGGGTGAAAAACTGTTTTCT. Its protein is CSARAGGEKLFS.

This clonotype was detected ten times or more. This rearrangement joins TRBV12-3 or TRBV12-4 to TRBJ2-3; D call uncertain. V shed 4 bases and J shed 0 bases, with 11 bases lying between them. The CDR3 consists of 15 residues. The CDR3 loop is CASSYHRTSTDTQYF. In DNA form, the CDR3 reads TGTGCCAGCAGTTACCACAGAACTAGCACAGATACGCAGTATTTT.

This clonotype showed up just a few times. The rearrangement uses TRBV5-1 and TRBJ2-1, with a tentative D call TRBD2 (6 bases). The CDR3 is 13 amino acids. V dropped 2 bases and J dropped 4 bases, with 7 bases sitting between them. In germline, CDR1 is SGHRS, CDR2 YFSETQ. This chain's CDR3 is CASSFGRYNEQFF. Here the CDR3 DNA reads TGCGCCAGCAGCTTTGGGAGGTACAATGAGCAGTTCTTC.

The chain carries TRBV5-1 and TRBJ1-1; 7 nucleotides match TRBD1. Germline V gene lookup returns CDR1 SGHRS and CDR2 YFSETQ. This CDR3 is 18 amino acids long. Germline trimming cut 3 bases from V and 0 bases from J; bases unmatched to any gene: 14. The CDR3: CASSSGYRGQVLNTEAFF. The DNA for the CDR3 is TGCGCCAGCAGCTCTGGTTACAGGGGTCAAGTTTTGAACACTGAAGCTTTCTTT.

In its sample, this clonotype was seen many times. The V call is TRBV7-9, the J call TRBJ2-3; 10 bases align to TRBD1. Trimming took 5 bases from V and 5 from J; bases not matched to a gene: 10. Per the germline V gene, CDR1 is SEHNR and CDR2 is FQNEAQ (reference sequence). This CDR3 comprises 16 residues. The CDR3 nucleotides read TGTGCCAGCAGCCCTGGGGACAGGGGATTGGAAGATACGCAGTATTTT. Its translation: CASSPGDRGLEDTQYF.

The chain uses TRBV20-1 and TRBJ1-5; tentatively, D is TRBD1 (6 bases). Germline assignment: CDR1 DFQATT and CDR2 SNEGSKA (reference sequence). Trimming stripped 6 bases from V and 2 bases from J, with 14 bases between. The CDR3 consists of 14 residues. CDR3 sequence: CSALQGGGNQPQHF. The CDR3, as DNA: TGCAGTGCACTACAGGGTGGCGGCAATCAGCCCCAGCATTTT.

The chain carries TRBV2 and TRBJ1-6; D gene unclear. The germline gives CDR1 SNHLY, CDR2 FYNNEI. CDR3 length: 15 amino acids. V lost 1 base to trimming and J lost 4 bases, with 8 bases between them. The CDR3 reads CASSEEAVYNSPLHF. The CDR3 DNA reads TGTGCCAGCAGTGAAGAGGCGGTTTATAATTCACCCCTCCACTTT. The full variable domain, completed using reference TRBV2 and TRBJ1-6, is EPEVTQTPSHQVTQMGQEVILRCVPISNHLYFYWYRQILGQKVEFLVSFYNNEISEKSEIFDDQFSVERPDGSNFTLKIRSTKLEDSAMYFCASSEEAVYNSPLHFGNGTRLTVT.

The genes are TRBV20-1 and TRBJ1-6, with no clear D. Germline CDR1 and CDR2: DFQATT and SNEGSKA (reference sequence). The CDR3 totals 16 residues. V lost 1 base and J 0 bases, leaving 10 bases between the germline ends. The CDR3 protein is CSARAVVSSYNSPLHF. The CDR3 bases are TGCAGTGCTAGAGCGGTCGTGAGCTCCTATAATTCACCCCTCCACTTT.

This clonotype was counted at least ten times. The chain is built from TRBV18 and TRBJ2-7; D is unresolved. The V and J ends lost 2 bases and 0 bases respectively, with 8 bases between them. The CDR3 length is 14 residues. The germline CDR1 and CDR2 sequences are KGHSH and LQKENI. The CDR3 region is CASSPFSSSYEQYF. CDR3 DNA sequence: TGTGCCAGCTCACCATTTTCTAGCTCCTACGAGCAGTACTTC.

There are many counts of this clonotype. CDR3 nucleotide sequence: TGTGCCAGCTCACCATCCCAAGAGCTCACTGAAGCTTTCTTT. As protein: CASSPSQELTEAFF. This chain joins TRBV18 and TRBJ1-1, with unresolved D. V lost 2 bases and J lost 4, with 11 bases in between. This CDR3 region has 14 residues. CDR1 and CDR2 from the germline V gene are KGHSH and LQKENI.

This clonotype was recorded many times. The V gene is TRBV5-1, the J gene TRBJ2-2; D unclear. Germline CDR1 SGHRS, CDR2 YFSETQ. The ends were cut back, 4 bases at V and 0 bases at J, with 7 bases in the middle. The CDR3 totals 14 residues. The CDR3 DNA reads TGCGCCAGCAGCCAGATCGCGAACACCGGGGAGCTGTTTTTT. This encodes CASSQIANTGELFF.